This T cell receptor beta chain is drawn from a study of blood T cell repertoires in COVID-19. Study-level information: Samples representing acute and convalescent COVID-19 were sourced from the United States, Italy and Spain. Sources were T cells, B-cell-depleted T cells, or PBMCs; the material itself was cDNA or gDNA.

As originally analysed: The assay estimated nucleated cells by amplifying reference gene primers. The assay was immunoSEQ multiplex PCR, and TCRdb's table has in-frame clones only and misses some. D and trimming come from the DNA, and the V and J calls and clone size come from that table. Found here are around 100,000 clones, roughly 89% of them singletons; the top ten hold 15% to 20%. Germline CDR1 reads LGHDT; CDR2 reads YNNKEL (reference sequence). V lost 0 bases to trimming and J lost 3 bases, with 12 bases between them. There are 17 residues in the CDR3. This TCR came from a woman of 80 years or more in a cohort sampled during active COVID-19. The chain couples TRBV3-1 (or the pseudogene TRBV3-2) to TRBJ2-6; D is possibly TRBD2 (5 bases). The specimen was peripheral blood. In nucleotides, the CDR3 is TGTGCCAGCAGCCAAGAGAGAGGGATTGGTGGGGCCAACGTCCTGACTTTC. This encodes CASSQERGIGGANVLTF.